Following are 3 T cell receptor beta chains from one sample sequenced in a study of response to subunit inactivated influenza vaccine. TCRdb called the RT-PCR reads again in MiXCR, with one record for every CDR3 protein. The data show 710,000 or so distinct CDR3 sequences, about 15% seen once. The sequences come from PBMCs from blood, collected 11 to 12 days after vaccination. These receptors were taken from a man over 45 who received an inactivated influenza vaccine.

This clonotype turned up a few times. The gene calls are TRBV11-2 and TRBJ1-1, with D unresolved. Per germline, CDR1 SGHAT and CDR2 FQNNGV. The V end was cut by 4 bases, the J end by 5 bases, with 14 bases between. The CDR3 loop spans 14 amino acids. The CDR3 DNA follows: TGTGCCAGCAGCTCACTATCAAGGAAAACTGAAGCTTTCTTT. Protein product: CASSSLSRKTEAFF.

The chain couples TRBV5-1 to TRBJ1-1; D remains unclear. Deletions cut 0 bases from V and 4 bases from J, with 10 bases between. Germline CDR1 SGHRS, CDR2 YFSETQ. The length of the CDR3 is 14 residues. As DNA, the CDR3 is TGCGCCAGCAGCTTGGAAAACAGAGGCACTGAAGCTTTCTTT. It yields the protein CASSLENRGTEAFF.

This clonotype was observed a handful of times. The V gene is TRBV20-1, the J gene TRBJ2-7; D not resolved. Trimming left V 2 bases short and J 4 bases short, with 9 bases between. The CDR3 sequence is 12 residues long. The germline CDR1 and CDR2 sequences are DFQATT and SNEGSKA (reference sequence). CDR3: CSARPQKYEQYF. CDR3 coding DNA: TGCAGTGCTAGACCACAGAAATACGAGCAGTACTTC.